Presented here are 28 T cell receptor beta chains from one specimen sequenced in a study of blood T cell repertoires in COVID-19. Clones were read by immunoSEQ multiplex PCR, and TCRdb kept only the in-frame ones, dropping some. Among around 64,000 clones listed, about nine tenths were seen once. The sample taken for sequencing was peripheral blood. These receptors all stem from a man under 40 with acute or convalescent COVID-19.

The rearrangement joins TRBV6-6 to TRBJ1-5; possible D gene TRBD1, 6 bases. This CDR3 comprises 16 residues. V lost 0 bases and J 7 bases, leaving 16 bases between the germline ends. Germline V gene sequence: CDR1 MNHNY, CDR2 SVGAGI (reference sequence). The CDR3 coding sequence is TGTGCCAGCAGTTACTCCGAGGGAGCAGGGGCCCAGCCCCAGCATTTT. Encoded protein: CASSYSEGAGAQPQHF.

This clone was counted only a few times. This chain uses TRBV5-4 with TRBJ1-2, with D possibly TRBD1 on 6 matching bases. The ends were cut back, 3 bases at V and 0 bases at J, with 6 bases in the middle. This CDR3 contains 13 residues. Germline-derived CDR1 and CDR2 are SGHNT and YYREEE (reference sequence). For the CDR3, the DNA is TGTGCCAGCAGCTGGGACACTAACTATGGCTACACCTTC. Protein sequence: CASSWDTNYGYTF.

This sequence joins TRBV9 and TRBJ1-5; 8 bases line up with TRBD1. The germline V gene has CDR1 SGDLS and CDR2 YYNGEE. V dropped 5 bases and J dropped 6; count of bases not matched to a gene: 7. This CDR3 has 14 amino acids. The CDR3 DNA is TGTGCCAGCAGTCCAGACAGGGGCGGTCAGCCCCAGCATTTT. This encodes CASSPDRGGQPQHF.

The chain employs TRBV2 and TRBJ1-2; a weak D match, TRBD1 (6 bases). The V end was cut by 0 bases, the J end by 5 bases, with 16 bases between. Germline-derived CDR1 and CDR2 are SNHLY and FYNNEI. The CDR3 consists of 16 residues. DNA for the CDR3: TGTGCCAGCAGTGAAGCTGGGGGGGGGCAACGGTATGGCTACACCTTC. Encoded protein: CASSEAGGGQRYGYTF.

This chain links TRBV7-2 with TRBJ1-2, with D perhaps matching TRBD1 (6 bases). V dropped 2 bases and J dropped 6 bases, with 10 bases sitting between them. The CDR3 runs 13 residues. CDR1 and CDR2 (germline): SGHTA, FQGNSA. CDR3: CASSLKTGHGYTF. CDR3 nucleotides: TGTGCCAGCAGCTTAAAGACAGGTCATGGCTACACCTTC.

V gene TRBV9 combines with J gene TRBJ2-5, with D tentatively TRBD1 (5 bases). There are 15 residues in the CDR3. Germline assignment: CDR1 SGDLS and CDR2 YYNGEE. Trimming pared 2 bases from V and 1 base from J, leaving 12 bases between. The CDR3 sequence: CASSVEQGSQETQYF. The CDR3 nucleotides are TGTGCCAGCAGCGTTGAGCAGGGTTCCCAAGAGACCCAGTACTTC.

The CDR3 region has the DNA TGTGCCAGCAGCCCTTGGGACAGGGGGCTTGGCACAGATACGCAGTATTTT. It encodes CASSPWDRGLGTDTQYF. This chain connects TRBV3-1 (or the pseudogene TRBV3-2) to TRBJ2-3; TRBD1 aligns across 12 bases. Trimming at V came to 4 bases and at J to 1 base, leaving 6 bases not matched to a gene. CDR1 and CDR2 (germline): LGHDT, YNNKEL (reference sequence). This CDR3 has 17 amino acids.

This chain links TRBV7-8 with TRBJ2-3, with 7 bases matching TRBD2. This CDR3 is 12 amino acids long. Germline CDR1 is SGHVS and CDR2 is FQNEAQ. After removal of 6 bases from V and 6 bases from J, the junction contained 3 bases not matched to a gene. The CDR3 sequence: CASSYGGDTQYF. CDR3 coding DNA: TGTGCCAGCAGTTACGGGGGGGATACGCAGTATTTT.

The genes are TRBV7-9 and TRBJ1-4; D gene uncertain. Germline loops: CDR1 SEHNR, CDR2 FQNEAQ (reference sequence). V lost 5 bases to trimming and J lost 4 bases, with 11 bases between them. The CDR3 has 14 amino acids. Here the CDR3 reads CASSLWRDNEKLFF. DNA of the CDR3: TGTGCCAGCAGCCTGTGGCGGGATAATGAAAAACTGTTTTTT.

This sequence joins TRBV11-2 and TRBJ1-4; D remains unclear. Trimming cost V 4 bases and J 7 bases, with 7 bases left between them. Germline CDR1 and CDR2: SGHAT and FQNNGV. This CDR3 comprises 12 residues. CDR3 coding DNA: TGTGCCAGCAGCTCTGTATTTGAAAAACTGTTTTTT. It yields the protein CASSSVFEKLFF.

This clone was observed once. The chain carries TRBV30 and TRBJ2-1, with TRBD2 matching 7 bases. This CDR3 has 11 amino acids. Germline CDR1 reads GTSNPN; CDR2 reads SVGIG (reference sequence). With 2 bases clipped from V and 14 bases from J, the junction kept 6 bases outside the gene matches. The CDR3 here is CAWSSMGGEFF. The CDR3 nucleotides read TGTGCCTGGAGTAGTATGGGAGGGGAGTTCTTC.

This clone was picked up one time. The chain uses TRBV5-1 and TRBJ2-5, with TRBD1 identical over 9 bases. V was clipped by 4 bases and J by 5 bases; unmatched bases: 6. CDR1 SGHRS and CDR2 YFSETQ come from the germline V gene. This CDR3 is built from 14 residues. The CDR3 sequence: CASSPGTGSETQYF. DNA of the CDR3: TGCGCCAGCAGCCCAGGGACAGGGTCTGAGACCCAGTACTTC.

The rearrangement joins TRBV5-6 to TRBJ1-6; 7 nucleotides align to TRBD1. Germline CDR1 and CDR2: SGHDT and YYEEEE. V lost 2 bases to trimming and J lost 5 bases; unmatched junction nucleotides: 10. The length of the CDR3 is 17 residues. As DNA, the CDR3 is TGTGCCAGCAGCTTCGCCACCACAGGGGAGAATAATTCACCCCTCCACTTT. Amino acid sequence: CASSFATTGENNSPLHF.

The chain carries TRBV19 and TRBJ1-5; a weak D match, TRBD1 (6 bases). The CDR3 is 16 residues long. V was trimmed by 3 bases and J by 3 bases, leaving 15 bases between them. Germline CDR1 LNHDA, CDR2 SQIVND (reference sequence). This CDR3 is CASSIYTGTLNQPQHF. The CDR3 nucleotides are TGTGCCAGTAGTATTTACACAGGGACCCTCAATCAGCCCCAGCATTTT.

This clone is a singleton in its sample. The CDR3 nucleotides read TGTGCCAGCAGCCAGGTGAACTCTGGAAACACCATATATTTT. Its protein is CASSQVNSGNTIYF. The V gene is TRBV6-6, the J gene TRBJ1-3; no clear D gene. The CDR3 loop spans 14 amino acids. Trimming removed 6 bases from V and 0 bases from J, with 9 bases in between. The germline V gene has CDR1 MNHNY and CDR2 SVGAGI (reference sequence).

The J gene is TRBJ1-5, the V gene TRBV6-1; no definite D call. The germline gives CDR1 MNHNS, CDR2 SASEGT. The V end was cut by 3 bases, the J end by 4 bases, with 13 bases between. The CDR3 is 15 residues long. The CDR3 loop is CASSDKGEGNQPQHF. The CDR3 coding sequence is TGTGCCAGCAGTGATAAGGGTGAGGGAAATCAGCCCCAGCATTTT.

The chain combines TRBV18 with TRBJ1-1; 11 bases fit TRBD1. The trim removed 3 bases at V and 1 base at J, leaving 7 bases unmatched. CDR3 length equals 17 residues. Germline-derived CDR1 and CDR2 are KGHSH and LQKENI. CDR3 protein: CASSPRGQGARNTEAFF. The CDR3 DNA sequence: TGTGCCAGCTCACCTCGAGGACAGGGGGCAAGGAACACTGAAGCTTTCTTT. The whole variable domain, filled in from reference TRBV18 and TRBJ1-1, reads NAGVMQNPRHLVRRRGQEARLRCSPMKGHSHVYWYRQLPEEGLKFMVYLQKENIIDESGMPKERFSAEFPKEGPSILRIQQVVRGDSAAYFCASSPRGQGARNTEAFFGQGTRLTVV.

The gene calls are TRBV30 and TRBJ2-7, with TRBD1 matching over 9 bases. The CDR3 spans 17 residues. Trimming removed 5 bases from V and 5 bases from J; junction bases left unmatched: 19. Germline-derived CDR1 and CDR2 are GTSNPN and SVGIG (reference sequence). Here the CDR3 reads CAWASVAPGQGGHEQYF. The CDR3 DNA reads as TGTGCCTGGGCCAGTGTGGCCCCGGGACAGGGCGGCCACGAGCAGTACTTC.

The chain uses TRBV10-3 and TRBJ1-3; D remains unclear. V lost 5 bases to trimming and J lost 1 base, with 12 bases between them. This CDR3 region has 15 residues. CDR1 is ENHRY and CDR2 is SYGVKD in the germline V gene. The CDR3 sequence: CAISSLVGSGNTIYF. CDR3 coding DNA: TGTGCCATCAGTTCCTTAGTCGGGTCTGGAAACACCATATATTTT.

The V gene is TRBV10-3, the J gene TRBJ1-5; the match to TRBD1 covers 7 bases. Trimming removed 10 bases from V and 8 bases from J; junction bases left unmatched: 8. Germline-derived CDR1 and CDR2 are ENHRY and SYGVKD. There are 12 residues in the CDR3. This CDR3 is CATGQEEKPQHF. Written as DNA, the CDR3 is TGTGCCACAGGACAGGAAGAAAAGCCCCAGCATTTT.

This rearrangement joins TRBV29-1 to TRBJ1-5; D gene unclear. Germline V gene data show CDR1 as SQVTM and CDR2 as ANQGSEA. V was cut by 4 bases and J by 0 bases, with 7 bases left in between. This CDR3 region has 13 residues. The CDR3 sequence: CSVVVNSNQPQHF. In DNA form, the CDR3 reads TGCAGCGTTGTAGTCAATAGCAATCAGCCCCAGCATTTT.

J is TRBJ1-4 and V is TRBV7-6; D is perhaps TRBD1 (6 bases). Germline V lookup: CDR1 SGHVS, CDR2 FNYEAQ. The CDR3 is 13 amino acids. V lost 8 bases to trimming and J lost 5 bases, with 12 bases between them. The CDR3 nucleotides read TGTGCCAGCTCAAGGCAGGGGAATGAAAAACTGTTTTTT. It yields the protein CASSRQGNEKLFF.

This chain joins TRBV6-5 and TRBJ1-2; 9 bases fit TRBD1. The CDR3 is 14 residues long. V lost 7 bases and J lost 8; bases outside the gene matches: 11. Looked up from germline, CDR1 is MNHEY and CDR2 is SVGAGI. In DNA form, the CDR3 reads TGTGCCAGCATTCGGGACAGGGATTCTGGGGGCTACACCTTC. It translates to CASIRDRDSGGYTF.

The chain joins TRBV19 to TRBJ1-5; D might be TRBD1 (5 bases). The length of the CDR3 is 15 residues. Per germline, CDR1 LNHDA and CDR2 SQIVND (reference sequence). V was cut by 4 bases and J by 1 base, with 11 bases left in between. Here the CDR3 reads CASSKTVGSNQPQHF. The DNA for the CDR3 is TGTGCCAGTAGTAAGACAGTTGGGAGCAATCAGCCCCAGCATTTT.

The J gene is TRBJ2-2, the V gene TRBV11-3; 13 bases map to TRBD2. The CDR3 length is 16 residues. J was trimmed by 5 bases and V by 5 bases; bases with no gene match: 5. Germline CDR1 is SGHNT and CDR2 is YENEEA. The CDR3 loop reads CASSLGLAGETGELFF. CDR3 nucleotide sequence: TGTGCCAGCAGCCTTGGACTAGCGGGAGAAACCGGGGAGCTGTTTTTT.

CDR3 in amino acids: CASRAGRSNTGELFF. The DNA of the CDR3 is TGTGCCAGTAGAGCGGGGCGTTCGAACACCGGGGAGCTGTTTTTT. The chain is built from TRBV19 and TRBJ2-2; 7 bases line up with TRBD2. Trimming removed 6 bases from V and 0 bases from J; junction bases left unmatched: 4. Germline-derived CDR1 and CDR2 are LNHDA and SQIVND (reference sequence). The CDR3 totals 15 residues.

CDR3 sequence reads: CASSPDRGLQFF. In DNA form, the CDR3 reads TGTGCCAGCTCACCGGACAGGGGGCTTCAGTTCTTC. The V gene is TRBV18, the J gene TRBJ2-1; 11 bases are a match to TRBD1. J gave up 13 bases and V 3 bases, and 2 bases lay outside the gene matches. The germline CDR1 and CDR2 sequences are KGHSH and LQKENI. The CDR3 has 12 residues.

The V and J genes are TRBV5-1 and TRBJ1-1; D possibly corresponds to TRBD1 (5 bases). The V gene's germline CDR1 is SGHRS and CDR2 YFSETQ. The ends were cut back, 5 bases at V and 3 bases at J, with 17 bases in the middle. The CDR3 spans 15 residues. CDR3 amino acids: CASSFLGGIDTEAFF. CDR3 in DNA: TGCGCCAGCAGTTTCCTGGGGGGAATAGACACTGAAGCTTTCTTT. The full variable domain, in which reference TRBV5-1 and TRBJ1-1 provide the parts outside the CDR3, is KAGVTQTPRYLIKTRGQQVTLSCSPISGHRSVSWYQQTPGQGLQFLFEYFSETQRNKGNFPGRFSGRQFSNSRSEMNVSTLELGDSALYLCASSFLGGIDTEAFFGQGTRLTVV.